Below are 24 T cell receptor beta chains sequenced from a single sample in a study of T cell clonotyping in hematopoietic cell transplantation. Sequencing was performed with immunoSEQ multiplex PCR; in TCRdb, only in-frame clones are kept and a portion is missing. The sample carries tens of thousands of clones, approximately 80% recorded once. Documented time point: recipient sample about 28 days before transplant, after cytoreduction. The sample in question was peripheral blood mononuclear cells, obtained before stem cell transplant. The receptors stem from a man aged 60-69 years with myelodysplastic syndrome. Some clones in this sample may be carry-over from other donors' samples.

This clone was detected a few times. The chain joins TRBV6-5 to TRBJ1-3; perhaps TRBD1 as D (6 bases). The CDR3 runs to 15 residues. V lost 6 bases and J 0 bases, leaving 12 bases between the germline ends. Per the germline V gene, CDR1 is MNHEY and CDR2 is SVGAGI. The CDR3 reads CASSRGQISGNTIYF. The CDR3 DNA is TGTGCCAGCAGCCGCGGACAGATCTCTGGAAACACCATATATTTT.

The V and J genes are TRBV7-2 and TRBJ1-6; D gene unclear. Looked up from germline, CDR1 is SGHTA and CDR2 is FQGNSA. V was trimmed by 6 bases and J by 9 bases, leaving 18 bases between them. This CDR3 spans 15 amino acids. The CDR3 DNA is TGTGCCAGCAGTTTCACAAAGGGTGGAAGTTCACCCCTCCACTTT. Protein product: CASSFTKGGSSPLHF.

This clone was picked up one time. V gene TRBV10-3 combines with J gene TRBJ2-7; no definite D call. With 3 bases removed from V and 0 bases from J, the gap between germline ends came to 9 bases. Germline V gene data show CDR1 as ENHRY and CDR2 as SYGVKD. The CDR3 extends over 14 amino acids. CDR3 in DNA: TGTGCCATCAGTGAACGGATGAGCTCCTACGAGCAGTACTTC. Translating it yields CAISERMSSYEQYF.

This clone was counted once. As DNA, the CDR3 is TGTGCCAGCAGTTTATACAGGGCGGCGGGGTACGGAAACATTCAGTACTTC. Encoded protein: CASSLYRAAGYGNIQYF. The rearrangement links TRBV28 to TRBJ2-4; either TRBD1 or TRBD2 may supply D (6 bases each). Trimming stripped 1 base from V and 6 bases from J, with 19 bases between. The CDR3 is 17 residues long. Germline V lookup: CDR1 MDHEN, CDR2 SYDVKM. Full variable domain (outside the CDR3, taken from reference TRBV28 and TRBJ2-4): DVKVTQSSRYLVKRTGEKVFLECVQDMDHENMFWYRQDPGLGLRLIYFSYDVKMKEKGDIPEGYSVSREKKERFSLILESASTNQTSMYLCASSLYRAAGYGNIQYFGAGTRLSVL.

J is TRBJ2-3 and V is TRBV10-3; D is tentatively TRBD1 or TRBD2 (5 bases each). CDR1 ENHRY and CDR2 SYGVKD come from the germline V gene. Trimming took 3 bases from V and 4 from J, leaving 8 bases between them. The CDR3 consists of 13 residues. CDR3 residues: CAISERGADTQYF. CDR3 DNA sequence: TGTGCCATCAGTGAAAGGGGAGCAGATACGCAGTATTTT.

The J gene is TRBJ2-5, the V gene TRBV2; weak D call: TRBD2 (6 bases). The CDR3 sequence is 14 residues long. Trimming left V 0 bases short and J 4 bases short, with 9 bases between. CDR1 is SNHLY and CDR2 is FYNNEI in the germline V gene. The CDR3 region has the DNA TGTGCCAGCAGTGAAGCGGGGGGTATAGAGACCCAGTACTTC. Encoded protein: CASSEAGGIETQYF.

The chain recombines TRBV9 with TRBJ2-3, with a tentative D call TRBD2 (5 bases). In germline, CDR1 is SGDLS, CDR2 YYNGEE. Trimming took off 1 base at V and 3 bases at J, with 12 bases between the two ends. The CDR3 runs 15 residues. In nucleotides, the CDR3 is TGTGCCAGCAGCGTAAGTTCCGGGGTAACAGATACGCAGTATTTT. It translates to CASSVSSGVTDTQYF.

Of note for this clone: Distinct nucleotide sequences in the sample also encode this CDR3. This rearrangement joins TRBV6-5 to TRBJ2-3; unclear D gene. Trimming removed 2 bases at V and 6 bases at J, with 3 bases between. Germline V gene lookup returns CDR1 MNHEY and CDR2 SVGAGI. The CDR3 runs to 11 residues. CDR3: CASSYADTQYF. The CDR3 coding sequence is TGTGCCAGCAGTTACGCCGATACGCAGTATTTT.

The V call is TRBV6-5, the J call TRBJ1-1, with D hard to call. The CDR3 extends over 12 amino acids. V lost 5 bases and J lost 6, with 10 bases in between. Per germline, CDR1 MNHEY and CDR2 SVGAGI. CDR3 sequence: CASSPGLSEAFF. The CDR3 DNA sequence: TGTGCCAGCAGTCCCGGGTTGTCTGAAGCTTTCTTT.

V and J are TRBV30 and TRBJ1-4, with D perhaps TRBD1 (5 bases). Per the germline V gene, CDR1 is GTSNPN and CDR2 is SVGIG (reference sequence). Trimming cost V 4 bases and J 8 bases, with 17 bases left between them. The CDR3 has 14 amino acids. The CDR3 DNA sequence: TGTGCCTGGAATGGCGGGGCCCCGGGAGAAAAACTGTTTTTT. This codes for CAWNGGAPGEKLFF.

This CDR3 reads CASSFATGGTTNTGELFF. DNA of the CDR3: TGCGCCAGCAGCTTCGCCACGGGGGGAACTACGAACACCGGGGAGCTGTTTTTT. The V call is TRBV5-1, the J call TRBJ2-2; 7 bases match TRBD2. Germline CDR1 reads SGHRS; CDR2 reads YFSETQ. The CDR3 contains 18 residues. J was trimmed by 0 bases and V by 2 bases; bases with no gene match: 10.

The chain employs TRBV19 and TRBJ2-7; TRBD1 agrees at 12 bases. J lost 8 bases, V lost 8 bases, and 7 bases had no gene match. Germline CDR1 LNHDA, CDR2 SQIVND (reference sequence). The CDR3 is 13 residues long. The CDR3 reads CASGGTGGAKQYF. DNA of the CDR3: TGTGCCAGTGGCGGGACAGGGGGCGCGAAGCAGTACTTC.

This clone was recorded once. J is TRBJ1-2 and V is TRBV9; D is unclear. The CDR3 loop spans 10 amino acids. Deletions cut 6 bases from V and 7 bases from J, with 7 bases between. The germline CDR1 and CDR2 sequences are SGDLS and YYNGEE. The DNA for the CDR3 is TGTGCCAGCACGGGCGCTGGCTACACCTTC. It yields the protein CASTGAGYTF.

The rearrangement joins TRBV5-4 to TRBJ2-3, with D possibly TRBD2 on 6 matching bases. Germline assignment: CDR1 SGHNT and CDR2 YYREEE (reference sequence). The CDR3 loop spans 15 amino acids. Trimming left V 0 bases short and J 5 bases short, with 13 bases between. Here the CDR3 DNA reads TGTGCCAGCAGCTTGGATCCGGGGGTAGGAGATACGCAGTATTTT. The encoded protein is CASSLDPGVGDTQYF.

The V gene is TRBV28, the J gene TRBJ2-1, with 12 bases lining up with TRBD1. Unmatched junction bases numbered 5, after V lost 9 bases and J lost 8 bases. This CDR3 comprises 13 residues. CDR1 and CDR2 (germline): MDHEN, SYDVKM. In DNA, the CDR3 is TGTGCCAGTGGGACAGGGGGCAGGGATGAGCAGTTCTTC. This sequence encodes CASGTGGRDEQFF.

The chain couples TRBV5-1 to TRBJ2-5, with 8 bases that match TRBD1. Germline loops: CDR1 SGHRS, CDR2 YFSETQ. The trim removed 0 bases at V and 4 bases at J, leaving 5 bases unmatched. CDR3 size: 15 residues. The CDR3 nucleotides read TGCGCCAGCAGCTTGGCCCAGGGGGCGGGAGAGACCCAGTACTTC. Its protein product is CASSLAQGAGETQYF.

The gene calls are TRBV28 and TRBJ2-2, with 7 bases identical to TRBD1. CDR3 size: 15 residues. V dropped 3 bases and J dropped 4; count of bases not matched to a gene: 5. Per the germline V gene, CDR1 is MDHEN and CDR2 is SYDVKM. CDR3 residues: CASSFDRARTGELFF. The CDR3 DNA reads TGTGCCAGCAGTTTCGACAGGGCGCGCACCGGGGAGCTGTTTTTT.

This chain links TRBV14 with TRBJ2-3; TRBD1 matches at 12 bases. This CDR3 comprises 16 residues. The trim removed 4 bases at V and 6 bases at J, leaving 8 bases unmatched. Germline V gives CDR1 SGHDN, CDR2 FVKESK. CDR3 protein: CASSPVGTGGLDTQYF. The CDR3 bases are TGTGCCAGCAGCCCGGTTGGGACAGGGGGCCTGGATACGCAGTATTTT.

The V and J genes are TRBV11-2 and TRBJ2-7; D possibly uses TRBD1 or TRBD2 (5 bases each). The germline CDR1 and CDR2 sequences are SGHAT and FQNNGV. V lost 3 bases and J lost 0, with 12 bases in between. The CDR3 has 15 amino acids. The CDR3 DNA reads as TGTGCCAGCAGCTTGTTTGGGGACGCCTCCTACGAGCAGTACTTC. Its translation: CASSLFGDASYEQYF.

Written as DNA, the CDR3 is TGTGCCAGCAGTCCCCAGGACAGACCAGCAAATCAGCCCCAGCATTTT. It specifies CASSPQDRPANQPQHF. This sequence joins TRBV6-6 and TRBJ1-5; perhaps TRBD1 as D (6 bases). Germline CDR1 reads MNHNY; CDR2 reads SVGAGI (reference sequence). Trimming removed 5 bases from V and 4 bases from J, with 18 bases in between. CDR3 length: 16 amino acids.

J is TRBJ1-2 and V is TRBV6-1; D gene uncertain. CDR1 and CDR2 (germline): MNHNS, SASEGT. The CDR3 covers 14 residues. The ends were cut back, 6 bases at V and 4 bases at J, with 15 bases in the middle. CDR3 nucleotides: TGTGCCAGCAGCCTTAGTGGGGTTGGCTATGGCTACACCTTC. It codes for CASSLSGVGYGYTF.

The chain joins TRBV6-5 to TRBJ1-1; no definite D call. The ends were cut back, 4 bases at V and 0 bases at J, with 6 bases in the middle. The CDR3 sequence is 13 residues long. From germline, CDR1 is MNHEY and CDR2 SVGAGI. In DNA form, the CDR3 reads TGTGCCAGCAGTTCAACAGTGAACACTGAAGCTTTCTTT. Amino acids: CASSSTVNTEAFF.

The J gene is TRBJ2-1, the V gene TRBV7-2; 9 nucleotides align to TRBD1. The V gene end was trimmed by 1 base and the J gene end by 2 bases; junction bases not matched to a gene: 12. CDR1 is SGHTA and CDR2 is FQGNSA in the germline V gene. This CDR3 region has 19 residues. The CDR3 region is CASSLVPTGGQGTYNEQFF. CDR3 bases: TGTGCCAGCAGCTTAGTACCGACGGGGGGACAGGGAACCTACAATGAGCAGTTCTTC.

The V call is TRBV7-2, the J call TRBJ1-1, with no clear D. CDR3 length: 14 amino acids. Trimming pared 3 bases from V and 4 bases from J, leaving 12 bases between. Germline V gene sequence: CDR1 SGHTA, CDR2 FQGNSA. CDR3 amino acids: CASSFKGWSTEAFF. In nucleotides, the CDR3 is TGTGCCAGCAGCTTCAAGGGCTGGAGCACTGAAGCTTTCTTT.